The T cell receptor (beta chain) described here comes from a study of cytomegalovirus exposure and HLA in healthy donors (dated by TCRdb to the late 2010s). About the full investigation: In an earlier analysis of 587 of the donors, about 260 Gb of sequence data and 90 million to 130 million unique TCR beta sequences from about 190 million T cells were reported. The aim of the study was to test whether cataloging public T cell receptors could identify signatures of past pathogen exposure. Both class I and class II loci were covered by HLA typing, at four-digit resolution. An earlier analysis of around 580 of the donors used high-throughput TCR beta sequencing to judge whether each TCR beta V gene segment behaved as functional or pseudogenic. A later analysis re-examined previously published TCR beta repertoires from several hundred donors and added high-resolution HLA genotyping to investigate patterns of TCR occurrence. Because of strong linkage in the cohort, roughly five DR-DQ haplotypes were treated as single units for association and clustering. Along with the approximately 700-subject first cohort, a separate validation cohort of more than 90 different subjects was used. Every discovery cohort repertoire had been produced on one sequencing platform. Among about 370 genotyped donors of the cohort, an average of about 220,000 unique TCR beta nucleotide sequences was sequenced per donor, of which 15% to 20% were non-productive. Rather than drawing on any new phenotypic data, the later analysis identified candidate immune exposures from TCR beta sequences and the way those sequences occurred across donors. In a later genetic analysis, genome-wide SNP genotypes for about 65% of the roughly 670 donors were used, and that subset was treated as a discovery cohort. Of the 350 to 400 genotyped donors, approximately 83% fell in the genetic ancestry cluster associated with self-reported Caucasian donors. Typing coverage varied by locus: roughly 629-630 donors for A, B, C, DRB1 and DQB1; 522 for DQA1; approximately 610 for DPA1; 400 to 480 for DPB1. The study combined high-throughput TCR immunosequencing, statistical association of individual TCRs with disease status, and machine learning to predict cytomegalovirus infection status. Donor age, sex, ethnicity and CMV serostatus were collected together with the repertoire data. About 280 gigabases of sequencing data and 70 million to 85 million unique TCR sequences were included in an early release covering about 600 HLA-typed donors. Using immunosequencing, the study profiled T cell repertoires from approximately 700 subjects and related those repertoires to cytomegalovirus serostatus.

According to the germline V gene, CDR1 reads SGHTS and CDR2 reads YDEGEE. Reading from cysteine to phenylalanine, the CDR3 counts 15 amino acids. Left in the record is the CDR3 DNA by itself, 45 bases read in frame from the first base. Cut back by 2 bases and 2 bases, the V and J ends lie 11 bases apart. The library was produced with the immunoSEQ multiplex PCR assay. For the multiplex PCR, a mixture combining 60 forward primers for TCR Vbeta segments and 13 reverse primers for TCR Jbeta segments was used. Amplification of the CDR3 region of rearranged TCR beta genes was performed with a multiplex PCR assay on genomic DNA. The amplified TCR beta libraries were sequenced on the Illumina HiSeq System as 87-base-pair reads. The source study handled its data this way. A later analysis counted about 80 million unique TCR beta chains across the 650 to 700 repertoires, and 10 million to 12 million of these chains were shared by at least two donors. Raw reads were error-corrected and collapsed into unique sequences with a nearest-neighbor algorithm that merged closely related sequences to remove PCR and sequencing errors. V, D and J gene segments were assigned by aligning CDR3 sequences to IMGT reference sequences. For a sequence to be retained, a match of at least six nucleotides to both a V gene segment and a J gene segment was required. A rearrangement was called productive if the CDR3 had no stop codons and remained in frame with V and J, and every other rearrangement was called non-productive. CDR3 was defined according to IMGT convention as the region running from the second conserved V-encoded cysteine to the conserved J-encoded phenylalanine. Sequences without an unambiguous match to a single V gene segment were excluded from the earlier analysis of several hundred of the donors. An earlier analysis of fewer than 650 of the donors classified V segments as functional when productive rearrangements were above 56.7% and as segregating when the standard deviation between donors was above 5%. A statistical classification framework was built for diagnosing cytomegalovirus status from the catalog of TCR beta chain sequences. In a later analysis, TCR nucleotide sequences were compared against IMGT/GENE-DB human TR gene sequences so that V and J genes could be assigned. A later analysis assigned CDR3 sequences and most-parsimonious VDJ recombination scenarios with the TCRdist pipeline. A later analysis defined each TCR beta chain by its CDR3 amino acid sequence plus V-gene family, and excluded reads lacking a unique V-gene family. To address suspected cross-contamination and a sequencing artifact, a later analysis removed a few hundred highly shared, low-generation-probability nucleotide sequences. In a later analysis, a clonal expansion index for each public chain was calculated from normalized within-repertoire ranks of inferred template counts. In a later analysis, generation probabilities were computed using a VDJ recombination model fitted to out-of-frame rearrangements, and the results were checked against IGoR. A later analysis scored TCR-TCR, TCR-HLA and TCR-CMV co-occurrence with hypergeometric tests, applying a repertoire-size bias correction to TCR pairs. A later analysis estimated false discovery rates by permuting HLA or CMV assignments 20 times. A later analysis grouped co-occurring TCRs with DBSCAN, adding TCRdist sequence similarity when clustering within HLA-allele-positive subsets. Repertoires with fewer than 30,000 or more than 120,000 public chains were left out of co-occurrence clustering, as were roughly five repertoires with anomalous nucleotide sharing. In TCRdb, the immuneACCESS table is reduced to in-frame sequences with V and J assigned. These tables do not hold every clone; where another copy was compared, an unresolved V gene accounts for under half, and the others remain unexplained. V and J calls and clone size are given by that table; D and trimming were obtained from the DNA. Present in this sample are around 200,000 clones, more than 60% of which were seen just once. The ten top clones hold about a sixth of the sample.

General study outcomes and caveats: Most CMV-associated TCR beta chains appeared to be HLA-restricted in a later analysis, and the HLA associations seemed to be driven largely by CMV exposure. The study gave a list of about 170 TCR beta chains associated with cytomegalovirus. Compared with the roughly 670-donor mean, donors in an Asian-associated ancestry cluster had fewer N-insertions in productive TCRs, according to a later genetic analysis. In a later analysis, the rate of TCR association differed among HLA loci, with DRB1 alleles having the most associated TCRs and HLA-C alleles having the fewest. V-gene and J-gene trimming of TCR beta chains was associated with a missense DCLRE1C variant in a later genetic analysis, and the association was replicated in an independent cohort. Because counts were too low, seventeen rarely observed V segments, including chromosome 9 orphons, were left out of the earlier analysis of 587 of the donors. It was suggested by the authors that the approach could potentially be generalized to other disease states and immunological phenotypes. A later analysis found that HLA-associated TCR beta chains were more clonally expanded and had lower generation probabilities than equally common non-associated chains. In a later analysis, several top co-occurrence clusters were reported to appear linked to parvovirus B19, influenza, CMV and Epstein-Barr virus. A further reported finding was that TCR beta sequences accurately predicted the HLA-A and HLA-B alleles for most subjects in the first cohort. The classifier was reported to diagnose cytomegalovirus status with high specificity and sensitivity in both the original cohort and the validation cohort. Broadly in line with IMGT annotations, most TCR beta V segments showed up in productive rearrangements about 87% or about 30% of the time in an earlier analysis of a few hundred of the donors. In this cohort, only TCR beta chains were sequenced, and detectable features were limited by the absence of alpha or paired-chain data. While some public TCRs were present in many individuals, most TCR sequences turned up only very rarely across donors. Because HLA typing was missing for some donors at each locus, association tests included only the typed subset. Correlated functional status among segregating V segments might reflect linkage disequilibrium, but an unknown experimental factor could not be ruled out. Specific HLA alleles were associated with roughly 16,000 TCR beta sequences at a false discovery rate of 0.05 in a later analysis. Roughly uniform sequencing depth across donors was assumed in presence/absence analyses, although this assumption may not hold. In vitro tests confirmed that three of the cytomegalovirus-associated TCR beta chains recognize cytomegalovirus antigens. When HLA alleles, especially DR and DQ, strongly co-occurred, attributing TCR associations to individual alleles was difficult. For the cohort, immune exposure information was limited to CMV serostatus. Some IMGT-functional V segments, including TRBV6-2 and TRBV6-3, could not be told apart with the 87-base-pair reads, so those segments were excluded. A cluster of highly shared sequence variants was judged likely to be a technical artifact of the sequencing pipeline.

The cohort comprised approximately 700 healthy bone marrow donors. At the time of sampling, all cohort members were nominally healthy, though unrecorded immune exposures were likely present. The donor was CMV seronegative and belonged to the group of 352 seronegative cohort members. Each donor provided a peripheral blood sample, and peripheral blood mononuclear cells were used for TCR beta sequencing. The Qiagen DNeasy Blood Extraction Kit was used to extract genomic DNA from the blood cell samples. In regard to this clone: The antigen it binds to is not known. No base-level quality is on record; no much larger clone is a single base apart.

This receptor chain uses TRBV5-8 and TRBJ1-5; TRBD1 could be the D gene, as 6 bases match. Sequenced sample: PBMCs. This clonotype was sampled from a man in his forties in good health and CMV-seronegative. The CDR3 region: CASSLAGAGNQPQHF. The sequence in DNA is TGTGCCAGCAGCTTAGCGGGGGCTGGCAATCAGCCCCAGCATTTT.